These T cell receptor beta chains were read from a single sample in a study of blood T cells in healthy people across ages. TCRdb recomputed calls from the 5' RACE reads with MiXCR, one row per CDR3 protein. In the table there are about 1,800,000 distinct CDR3 sequences, 25% to 30% of which are singletons. The sequencing input was blood. These receptors originate from a woman in her twenties or thirties in good health. Each CDR3 is given with its conserved first and last residue. Each record gives: V gene, CDR3 length, CDR3 protein.

TRBV6-1	15	CAAQEPGQRTGELFF
TRBV5-1	13	CASRPGLEGVQYF
TRBV5-1	14	CAGSLSGDQETQYF
TRBV4-1	16	CASSQEVQLAYNEQFF
TRBV20-1	12	CSATGGEYGYTF
TRBV5-4	12	CASSLQETGYTF
TRBV7-2	15	CASSLEGTGNEKLFF
TRBV20-1	15	CSAIVRTGNTSPLHF
TRBV7-2	14	CASGQALNTRELFF
TRBV29-1	15	CSVEMAESSYNEQFF
TRBV24-1	15	CATSDSTGGTDTQYF
TRBV12-3/TRBV12-4	14	CASSLWTDNEKLFF
TRBV9	13	CASSSGGGDEQYF
TRBV12-3/TRBV12-4	14	CASSSGLTANEQFF
TRBV20-1	14	CSAPGLRGANVLTF
TRBV7-3	16	CASSKGLAGGSDTQYF
TRBV2	15	CASSLLARHKETQYF
TRBV20-1	15	CSAPTRTGATDTQYF
TRBV6-6	14	CASSYAGTPYEQYF
TRBV29-1	13	CSVEVDIEETQYF
TRBV10-3	13	CATQAEGGAEQFF
TRBV3-1	12	CASSRPFETQFF
TRBV4-3	16	CASSQASGSTSYEQYF
TRBV12-3/TRBV12-4	15	CASTAGLAIYNEQYF
TRBV20-1	15	CSAPLDGGAADTQYF
TRBV5-1	15	CASSLGTDRTYEQYF
TRBV10-2	13	CASSEDRGSGYTF
TRBV14	12	CASSRTGLGAFF
TRBV6-5	13	CASSFPGTGMYTF